This record looks at one T cell receptor (beta chain) sequence and its context. This clone may be a read error of a much larger clone one base away. Amplification from RNA transcripts yielded the TCR beta CDR3 regions. The first-round RT-PCR employed HTBI primers together with the Qiagen OneStep RT-PCR kit. A multiplex PCR was then performed as the second round. TCRdb reprocessed the multiplex PCR reads with MiXCR, giving one entry per CDR3 protein. Here the sample spans around 590,000 distinct CDR3 sequences, just under 40% being singletons. This specimen comes from a study of Graves' ophthalmopathy and Graves' hyperthyroidism. The CDR3 sequence is 15 residues long. The J segment lost 4 bases and the V segment lost 8 bases, leaving 7 bases of the junction unmatched.

The genes are TRBV12-3 or TRBV12-4 and TRBJ2-7; TRBD2 matches at 14 bases. The clonotype was recovered from an adult man with Graves' hyperthyroidism. The sequenced sample was peripheral blood or thyroid tissue (not recorded which). This CDR3 reads CASGSGTSGSYEQYF. Written as DNA, the CDR3 is TGTGCCAGCGGATCGGGGACTAGCGGGAGTTACGAGCAGTACTTC.